A selection of T cell receptor beta chains follows, all from one sample in a study. TCRdb re-derived calls from the reads in MiXCR, one entry per CDR3 protein. Counted here are around 5,200 distinct CDR3 sequences, approximately 10% occurring once; the ten biggest clones make up approximately 5.1%. The material sequenced was CD4+ T cells from synovial fluid. These receptors originate from a human donor with rheumatoid arthritis. Each CDR3 is given with its conserved first and last residue. The D gene is left open where the match is weak. Rows may omit the clone size; those that give it use once, few, many or a size class.

CDR3 DNA,CDR3 protein,V gene,clone size,D gene,J gene
TGCAGTGCCAGGATCACAGGGATGGGATCCTCCTACGAGCAGTACTTC,CSARITGMGSSYEQYF,TRBV20-1,many,NA,TRBJ2-7
TGTGCCAGCAGTCAATACGAGCAGTACTTC,CASSQYEQYF,TRBV28,few,NA,TRBJ2-7
TGTGCCAGTTCAAACCGCCACTCCGGGACGGCCACAGATACGCAGTATTTT,CASSNRHSGTATDTQYF,TRBV19,many,NA,TRBJ2-3
TGTGCCAGCAGCTTAGAAGGGGGGACAGTGTCCTACAATGAGCAGTTCTTC,CASSLEGGTVSYNEQFF,TRBV11-2,NA,NA,TRBJ2-1
TGTGCCAGCAGCTTAGCGAGGCGGACCTTGGGGACCGGGGAGCTGTTTTTT,CASSLARRTLGTGELFF,TRBV7-9,NA,NA,TRBJ2-2
TGTGCCAGCAGTCAAGACGGATTCTCCTACGAGCAGTACTTC,CASSQDGFSYEQYF,TRBV12-3/TRBV12-4,many,NA,TRBJ2-7
TGCGCCAGCAGCTTGCGCACAAATACTTTTTCCTACAATGAGCAGTTCTTC,CASSLRTNTFSYNEQFF,TRBV5-1,many,NA,TRBJ2-1
TGTGCCAGCAGTTTATCAAGGGCGCAGGCTGAAGCTTTCTTT,CASSLSRAQAEAFF,TRBV27,NA,NA,TRBJ1-1
TGCAGTGCTATCCGCTCTTTGAACACCGGGGAGCTGTTTTTT,CSAIRSLNTGELFF,TRBV20-1,medium-sized,NA,TRBJ2-2
TGTGCCAGTAGTATAGGGGCGCCTGGGGCCAACGTCCTGACTTTC,CASSIGAPGANVLTF,TRBV19,many,NA,TRBJ2-6
TGTGCCAGCAGCGTGGGAGTGATCTCTGGAAACACCATATATTTT,CASSVGVISGNTIYF,TRBV9,once,NA,TRBJ1-3
TGTGCCAGCTCACCACCGGACGGGACCTGGCGGGGGAACATTCAGTACTTC,CASSPPDGTWRGNIQYF,TRBV18,NA,TRBD2,TRBJ2-4
TGTGCCAGCAGCCTCTCTTATAGCGGGAGCGGGGAGCTGTTTTTT,CASSLSYSGSGELFF,TRBV7-8,large,TRBD2,TRBJ2-2
TGTGCCAGCAGCTTAGGGACAAACAATTCACCCCTCCACTTT,CASSLGTNNSPLHF,TRBV7-3,NA,NA,TRBJ1-6
TGTGCCAGCAGTTTCGCGGGAAACTATGGCTACACCTTC,CASSFAGNYGYTF,TRBV27,medium-sized,NA,TRBJ1-2
TGTGCCAGCAGCTTCTACGCGGACAATGAGCAGTTCTTC,CASSFYADNEQFF,TRBV11-2,medium-sized,NA,TRBJ2-1
TGTGCCAGCAGCCGGGGACAGGGGGAGAGTCAGCCCCAGCATTTT,CASSRGQGESQPQHF,TRBV7-2,many,TRBD1,TRBJ1-5
TGTGCCAGCAGTTCGGGACAAAACTATGGCTACACCTTC,CASSSGQNYGYTF,TRBV28,large,NA,TRBJ1-2
TGTGCCAGCAGCTTGGGACTGGGCCGCCACGAGCAGTACTTC,CASSLGLGRHEQYF,TRBV7-2,many,NA,TRBJ2-7
TGTGCCAGCAGCGGTCCCCACACAGGGGCCACTGAAGCTTTCTTT,CASSGPHTGATEAFF,TRBV9,many,TRBD1,TRBJ1-1
TGTGCCAGCTCAGGGTTGGAAACCCCCCAAGAGACCCAGTACTTC,CASSGLETPQETQYF,TRBV18,many,NA,TRBJ2-5
TGTGCCAGCAGTTTAGGGACCACAGCCTACAATGAGCAGTTCTTC,CASSLGTTAYNEQFF,TRBV12-3/TRBV12-4,medium-sized,NA,TRBJ2-1
TGTGCCAGTAGTCTGGGACCTAATCAGCCCCAGCATTTT,CASSLGPNQPQHF,TRBV19,many,NA,TRBJ1-5
TGTGCCAGCAGCCAAGATCTAGCGGGAGGCAGGACCCAGTACTTC,CASSQDLAGGRTQYF,TRBV3-1,NA,TRBD2,TRBJ2-5
TGTGCCAGCTCCCCTGGTGTTACCTACAATGAGCAGTTCTTC,CASSPGVTYNEQFF,TRBV18,medium-sized,NA,TRBJ2-1
TGTGCCATCAGTGTGGGGACAGGGGGCTCTGGAAACACCATATATTTT,CAISVGTGGSGNTIYF,TRBV10-3,medium-sized,TRBD1,TRBJ1-3
TGTGCCAGCTCGCCCGGGTCTGAAAGATATGGCTACACCTTC,CASSPGSERYGYTF,TRBV18,many,NA,TRBJ1-2
TGTGCCAGCAGCTCACAGCCGTACGAGCAGTACTTC,CASSSQPYEQYF,TRBV7-2,medium-sized,NA,TRBJ2-7
TGTGCCAGCAGCTTGGACGGGGGAAATTTCTACAATGAGCAGTTCTTC,CASSLDGGNFYNEQFF,TRBV5-6,many,NA,TRBJ2-1
TGTGCCAGCTCACCGCGGGACGGAATAATGAACACTGAAGCTTTCTTT,CASSPRDGIMNTEAFF,TRBV18,NA,NA,TRBJ1-1
TGTGCCAGCAGCCAAGATTTAGCGGGAGGGCCGAATACGCAGTATTTT,CASSQDLAGGPNTQYF,TRBV3-1,many,TRBD2,TRBJ2-3
TGTGCCAGCTCACTTCAGTCGGCGGGAGGGCCTTTAAATGAGCAGTTCTTC,CASSLQSAGGPLNEQFF,TRBV18,medium-sized,TRBD2,TRBJ2-1
TGTGCCAGCTCACCTGGACAGACCTCTGGAAACACCATATATTTT,CASSPGQTSGNTIYF,TRBV18,few,NA,TRBJ1-3
TGTGCCAGCTCACCCACCGGGATGAACACTGAAGCTTTCTTT,CASSPTGMNTEAFF,TRBV18,many,NA,TRBJ1-1
TGTGCCAGCAGAAGGGAAGCGGGACTTTCCACAGATACGCAGTATTTT,CASRREAGLSTDTQYF,TRBV12-3/TRBV12-4,many,TRBD2,TRBJ2-3
TGTGCCAGCTCACCCGTCGGACTAGGACCTTACGAGCAGTACTTC,CASSPVGLGPYEQYF,TRBV18,medium-sized,TRBD2,TRBJ2-7
TGTGCCAGCTCCCCCGGCGAGACGAGCTATGGCTACACCTTC,CASSPGETSYGYTF,TRBV18,many,NA,TRBJ1-2
TGTGCCAGCAGCCAAGCGGGAGCCACGGCAGATACGCAGTATTTT,CASSQAGATADTQYF,TRBV3-1,many,NA,TRBJ2-3
TGTGCCAGCTCGTGGATTCAGGGTGAAAAACTGTTTTTT,CASSWIQGEKLFF,TRBV12-3/TRBV12-4,few,NA,TRBJ1-4
TGCGCCAGCAGGAGGACTAGCGGTAACACCGGGGAGCTGTTTTTT,CASRRTSGNTGELFF,TRBV10-2,many,TRBD2,TRBJ2-2
TGTGCCAGCAGCCAAGATACGACGGCGTATGGCTACACCTTC,CASSQDTTAYGYTF,TRBV3-1,many,NA,TRBJ1-2
TGTGCCAGCAGCCAAGGTTCGAATGACTACGAGCAGTACTTC,CASSQGSNDYEQYF,TRBV3-1,many,NA,TRBJ2-7
TGTGCCAGCTCCCCGGGGGGCCCGACAGATACGCAGTATTTT,CASSPGGPTDTQYF,TRBV6-5,medium-sized,NA,TRBJ2-3
TGTGCCATCAATCGTAGTCCGGCAGTCCAAGAGACCCAGTACTTC,CAINRSPAVQETQYF,TRBV10-3,many,NA,TRBJ2-5
TGTGCCAGCTCACCGGGACAGGCCCGTGAGGCCCAGTACTTC,CASSPGQAREAQYF,TRBV18,many,TRBD1,TRBJ2-5